This TCR beta chain comes out of a study of identical twins. TCRdb passed the 5' RACE reads through MiXCR, listing each CDR3 protein once. This sample carries around 490,000 distinct CDR3 sequences, roughly an eighth of them seen once, and the ten largest clones take 0.8% to 1%. Germline loops: CDR1 MDHEN, CDR2 SYDVKM. The CDR3 has 13 amino acids. V lost 1 base and J lost 6, with 8 bases in between. The sample was also reused in another study, on yellow fever vaccine responses in identical twins.

The chain employs TRBV28 and TRBJ2-3; D is ambiguous. The receptor was derived from a woman under 30 in good health. Sequencing input: CD4+ T cells sorted from blood. CDR3 sequence reads: CASSLYGGDTQYF. CDR3 DNA: TGTGCCAGCAGTTTATACGGCGGTGATACGCAGTATTTT. Based on the CDR3 plus reference TRBV28 and TRBJ2-3, the full variable domain is DVKVTQSSRYLVKRTGEKVFLECVQDMDHENMFWYRQDPGLGLRLIYFSYDVKMKEKGDIPEGYSVSREKKERFSLILESASTNQTSMYLCASSLYGGDTQYFGPGTRLTVL.